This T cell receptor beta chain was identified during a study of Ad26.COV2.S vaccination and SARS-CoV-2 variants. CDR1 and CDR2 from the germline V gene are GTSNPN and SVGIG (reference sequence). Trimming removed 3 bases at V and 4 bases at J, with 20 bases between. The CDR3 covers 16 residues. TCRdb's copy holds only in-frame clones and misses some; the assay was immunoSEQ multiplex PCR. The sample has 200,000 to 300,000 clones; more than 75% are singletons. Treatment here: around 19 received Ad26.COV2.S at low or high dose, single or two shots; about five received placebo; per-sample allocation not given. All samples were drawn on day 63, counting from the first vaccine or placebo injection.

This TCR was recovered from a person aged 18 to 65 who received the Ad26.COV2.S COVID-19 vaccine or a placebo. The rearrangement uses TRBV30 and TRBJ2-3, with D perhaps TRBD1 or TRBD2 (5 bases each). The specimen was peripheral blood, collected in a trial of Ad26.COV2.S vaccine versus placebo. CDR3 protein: CAWSLGLQRGPDTQYF. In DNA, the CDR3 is TGTGCCTGGAGCCTAGGCCTACAGAGGGGTCCAGATACGCAGTATTTT.